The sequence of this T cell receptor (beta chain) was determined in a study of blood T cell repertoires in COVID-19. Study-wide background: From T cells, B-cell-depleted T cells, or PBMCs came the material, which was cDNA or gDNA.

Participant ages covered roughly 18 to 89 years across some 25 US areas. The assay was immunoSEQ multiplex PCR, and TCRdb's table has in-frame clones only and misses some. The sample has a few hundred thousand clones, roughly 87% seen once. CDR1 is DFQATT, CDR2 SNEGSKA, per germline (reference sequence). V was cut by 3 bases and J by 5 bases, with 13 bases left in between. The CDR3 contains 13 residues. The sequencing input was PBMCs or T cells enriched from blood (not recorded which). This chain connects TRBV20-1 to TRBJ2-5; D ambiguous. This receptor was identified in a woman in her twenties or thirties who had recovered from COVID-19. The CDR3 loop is CSASHDSKETQYF. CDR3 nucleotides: TGCAGTGCTAGTCACGATAGCAAGGAGACCCAGTACTTC.